This T cell receptor beta chain originates from a study of control samples from healthy donors and cancer patients. The table came from immunoSEQ multiplex PCR; TCRdb's copy has only in-frame clones and leaves some out. The sample lists some 150,000 clones, around 94% occurring once. This TCR was recovered from a man in his 60s with colorectal cancer. Sequencing was carried out using PBMCs.

CDR3 in DNA: TGTGCCAGCAGCTTAGCCATCATCCCGGATACGCAGTATTTT. It codes for CASSLAIIPDTQYF. The chain carries TRBV11-2 and TRBJ2-3; D uncertain. CDR3 length: 14 residues. From germline, CDR1 is SGHAT and CDR2 FQNNGV. The V gene lost 1 base and the J gene lost 6 bases, with 11 bases spanning the gap.